Below, 3 T cell receptor beta chains from the same sample are listed, as sequenced in a study of human T cells and chemical hapten exposure. From the RACE reads, TCRdb called clonotypes with MiXCR, one entry per CDR3 protein. The sample yields around 260,000 distinct CDR3 sequences, 7.5% to 9% seen once. Time point indicated: pre-sensitization, week 0. The treatment denotes: therapeutic diphenylcyclopropenone sensitization with weekly scalp DPC. The specimen comprised whole blood, sampled in connection with sensitization to the hapten diphenylcyclopropenone (DPC). These receptors came from a woman aged 40 to 49 with alopecia areata. Some clones in this sample may be carry-over from other donors' samples.

V usage is TRBV6-6 and J usage is TRBJ1-5; D gene unclear. Germline CDR1 reads MNHNY; CDR2 reads SVGAGI (reference sequence). The CDR3 is 13 amino acids. The ends were cut back, 5 bases at V and 6 bases at J, with 11 bases in the middle. The CDR3 bases are TGTGCCAGCAGTGAGGGCTTCGGTCAGCCCCAGCATTTT. It is translated as CASSEGFGQPQHF.

V usage is TRBV5-6 and J usage is TRBJ2-7; 9 positions match TRBD1. Germline CDR1 is SGHDT and CDR2 is YYEEEE. CDR3 length: 16 residues. With V trimmed by 1 base and J by 4 bases, 9 bases remained unmatched. DNA of the CDR3: TGTGCCAGCAGCTTGAGTTCGGGACAGGGTTTGTACGAGCAGTACTTC. This encodes CASSLSSGQGLYEQYF.

V and J are TRBV9 and TRBJ2-3, with a weak D call TRBD1 (5 bases). Germline assignment: CDR1 SGDLS and CDR2 YYNGEE. V lost 2 bases to trimming and J lost 2 bases, with 9 bases between them. The CDR3 length is 14 residues. CDR3 bases: TGTGCCAGCAGCGTCCGACAGTTCACAGATACGCAGTATTTT. Its translation is CASSVRQFTDTQYF.